The 31 T cell receptor beta chains below come from one sample, sequenced in a study of CD4+ T cells in melanoma. TCRdb's copy holds only in-frame clones and misses some; the assay was immunoSEQ multiplex PCR. The sample lists about 6,700 clones; around 65% were seen once. The sequenced sample consisted of cells from a culture (not recorded whether cultured in vitro). All receptors derive from a human donor with melanoma.

The chain couples TRBV19 to TRBJ2-3, with D perhaps TRBD2 (6 bases). The CDR3 is 11 amino acids. The ends were cut back, 10 bases at V and 7 bases at J, with 12 bases in the middle. Germline loops: CDR1 LNHDA, CDR2 SQIVND (reference sequence). The CDR3 coding sequence is TGTGCCACAGGGCGGGGATATACGCAGTATTTT. Translated, it gives CATGRGYTQYF.

This clone was counted a few times. The rearrangement joins TRBV7-2 to TRBJ2-2; 14 bases match TRBD2. The length of the CDR3 is 16 residues. The germline CDR1 and CDR2 sequences are SGHTA and FQGNSA. V lost 2 bases to trimming and J lost 7 bases; unmatched junction nucleotides: 3. DNA of the CDR3: TGTGCCAGCAGCTTATCCGGGACTAGCGGGGGCGGGGAGCTGTTTTTT. Translated: CASSLSGTSGGGELFF.

This chain uses TRBV5-1 with TRBJ2-6; D unclear. The CDR3 is 13 residues long. Germline CDR1 reads SGHRS; CDR2 reads YFSETQ. V was shortened by 5 bases and J by 2 bases, with 5 bases between the two germline ends. CDR3 loop: CASRVTGANVLTF. CDR3 bases: TGCGCCAGCAGGGTGACTGGGGCCAACGTCCTGACTTTC.

The chain joins TRBV11-2 to TRBJ1-2; tentative D call: TRBD1 (6 bases). The CDR3 loop spans 14 amino acids. Trimming shortened V by 1 base and J by 4 bases, and 10 bases separated the two germline ends. Germline V gene lookup returns CDR1 SGHAT and CDR2 FQNNGV. The CDR3 coding sequence is TGTGCCAGCAGCTTAGGACAGGTGGGCTATGGCTACACCTTC. Translation gives CASSLGQVGYGYTF.

The CDR3 bases are TGTGCCAGTAACTTGGGGGGGCTAGGTGGAAATGAGCAGTTCTTC. It specifies CASNLGGLGGNEQFF. The chain carries TRBV19 and TRBJ2-1, with D perhaps TRBD2 (7 bases). The CDR3 sequence is 15 residues long. The germline V and J ends were trimmed by 7 bases and 7 bases, with 20 bases remaining between them. Germline CDR1 reads LNHDA; CDR2 reads SQIVND (reference sequence). Full variable domain (rest looked up from reference TRBV19 and TRBJ2-1): DGGITQSPKYLFRKEGQNVTLSCEQNLNHDAMYWYRQDPGQGLRLIYYSQIVNDFQKGDIAEGYSVSREKKESFPLTVTSAQKNPTAFYLCASNLGGLGGNEQFFGPGTRLTVL.

The table lists this clone with a few counts. The genes are TRBV6-6 and TRBJ1-5, with D perhaps matching TRBD1 (6 bases). The CDR3 sequence is 15 residues long. Between the trimmed V and J ends, which lost 2 bases and 2 bases, there was a span of 10 bases. Germline assignment: CDR1 MNHNY and CDR2 SVGAGI (reference sequence). CDR3 DNA sequence: TGTGCCAGCAGTTACAGGGCAGGGGGCAATCAGCCCCAGCATTTT. Translation gives CASSYRAGGNQPQHF.

The chain links TRBV30 to TRBJ2-3, with a tentative D call TRBD1 (6 bases). V was clipped by 4 bases and J by 8 bases, with 13 bases between them. The CDR3 consists of 12 residues. The germline V gene has CDR1 GTSNPN and CDR2 SVGIG (reference sequence). CDR3 amino acids: CAWTGDTSTQYF. CDR3 DNA: TGTGCCTGGACAGGGGACACAAGTACGCAGTATTTT.

V usage is TRBV25-1 and J usage is TRBJ2-1; possible D gene TRBD2, 7 bases. This CDR3 contains 13 residues. V was pared by 5 bases and J by 4 bases, with 9 bases between. Per the germline V gene, CDR1 is MGHDK and CDR2 is SYGVNS. In DNA, the CDR3 is TGTGCCAGCAGTAAGGGGGGGTACAATGAGCAGTTCTTC. Translated: CASSKGGYNEQFF.

This chain connects TRBV7-8 to TRBJ1-6, with 10 nucleotides matching TRBD1. This CDR3 has 14 amino acids. V was pared by 5 bases and J by 7 bases, with 2 bases of the junction left unmatched. The germline CDR1 and CDR2 sequences are SGHVS and FQNEAQ. CDR3 sequence reads: CASSAGQGNSPLHF. The CDR3 region has the DNA TGTGCCAGCAGCGCGGGACAGGGGAATTCACCCCTCCACTTT.

This chain connects TRBV6-5 to TRBJ1-2; tentative D call: TRBD1 (6 bases). Trimming cost V 3 bases and J 4 bases, with 18 bases left between them. Germline V gives CDR1 MNHEY, CDR2 SVGAGI. This CDR3 spans 16 amino acids. CDR3 sequence (DNA): TGTGCCAGCAGTTATACCCGTGGGGGCCGCCGCTATGGCTACACCTTC. Protein sequence: CASSYTRGGRRYGYTF.

The rearrangement links TRBV12-5 to TRBJ1-1; D is possibly TRBD1 (5 bases). The CDR3 covers 12 residues. Trimming stripped 6 bases from V and 6 bases from J, with 11 bases between. Germline loops: CDR1 LGHNT, CDR2 FRNRAP. The CDR3 coding sequence is TGTGCTAGTGGCCTTGGGGGAGCTGAAGCTTTCTTT. It encodes CASGLGGAEAFF.

By share, this clone ranks as medium-sized (0.01 to 0.1%). The chain links TRBV30 to TRBJ2-7; TRBD1 matches at 7 bases. Germline V gene lookup returns CDR1 GTSNPN and CDR2 SVGIG (reference sequence). Germline trimming cut 4 bases from V and 4 bases from J; bases unmatched to any gene: 7. The CDR3 is 13 residues long. The CDR3 nucleotides are TGTGCCTGGACGGGACAGCGAGTTTACGAGCAGTACTTC. Translated: CAWTGQRVYEQYF.

This chain connects TRBV7-2 to TRBJ1-1; 9 positions match TRBD1. This CDR3 region has 17 residues. V gave up 0 bases and J gave up 1 base; unmatched junction bases: 6. Germline V gene lookup returns CDR1 SGHTA and CDR2 FQGNSA. The CDR3 DNA sequence: TGTGCCAGCAGCTTAGCTTCACCGGGACAGGGGAACACTGAAGCTTTCTTT. It specifies CASSLASPGQGNTEAFF.

The genes are TRBV3-1 (or the pseudogene TRBV3-2) and TRBJ1-4, with D perhaps matching TRBD1 (5 bases). The length of the CDR3 is 14 residues. The germline V and J ends were trimmed by 4 bases and 7 bases, with 13 bases remaining between them. From germline, CDR1 is LGHDT and CDR2 YNNKEL (reference sequence). The CDR3 reads CASSPTAGGEKLFF. As DNA, the CDR3 is TGTGCCAGCAGCCCGACGGCTGGGGGTGAAAAACTGTTTTTT.

This clone was recorded a few times. This chain joins TRBV19 and TRBJ2-5; D perhaps matches TRBD1 (6 bases). V lost 5 bases to trimming and J lost 2 bases, with 18 bases between them. This CDR3 has 16 residues. Looked up from germline, CDR1 is LNHDA and CDR2 is SQIVND (reference sequence). CDR3 in amino acids: CASSETGRGLQETQYF. As DNA, the CDR3 is TGTGCCAGTAGTGAAACAGGGAGAGGTCTACAAGAGACCCAGTACTTC. Drawing the rest from reference TRBV19 and TRBJ2-5, the complete variable domain is DGGITQSPKYLFRKEGQNVTLSCEQNLNHDAMYWYRQDPGQGLRLIYYSQIVNDFQKGDIAEGYSVSREKKESFPLTVTSAQKNPTAFYLCASSETGRGLQETQYFGPGTRLLVL.

The J gene is TRBJ2-3, the V gene TRBV2; D is ambiguous. Germline assignment: CDR1 SNHLY and CDR2 FYNNEI. Trimming stripped 7 bases from V and 0 bases from J, with 11 bases between. The CDR3 runs to 14 residues. This chain's CDR3 is CASIHSPSTDTQYF. The DNA for the CDR3 is TGTGCCAGCATTCACAGCCCTAGCACAGATACGCAGTATTTT.

The chain joins TRBV4-3 to TRBJ1-1; D remains unclear. The V gene lost 1 base and the J gene lost 1 base, with 16 bases spanning the gap. This CDR3 comprises 17 residues. The germline gives CDR1 LGHNA, CDR2 YSLEER. CDR3 protein: CASSQAKTVSRNTEAFF. CDR3 sequence (DNA): TGCGCCAGCAGCCAAGCGAAAACGGTATCAAGGAACACTGAAGCTTTCTTT.

The chain uses TRBV5-4 and TRBJ2-7; no reliable D call. Germline V gene lookup returns CDR1 SGHNT and CDR2 YYREEE (reference sequence). Between the trimmed V and J ends, which lost 5 bases and 3 bases, there was a span of 18 bases. This CDR3 spans 15 amino acids. The CDR3 nucleotides read TGTGCCAGCAGTCCGGGTCTTTTTGGCCACTACGAGCAGTACTTC. It codes for CASSPGLFGHYEQYF. Supplemented by reference TRBV5-4 and TRBJ2-7, the full variable domain reads ETGVTQSPTHLIKTRGQQVTLRCSSQSGHNTVSWYQQALGQGPQFIFQYYREEENGRGNFPPRFSGLQFPNYSSELNVNALELDDSALYLCASSPGLFGHYEQYFGPGTRLTVT.

The rearrangement joins TRBV4-3 to TRBJ2-7, with D perhaps being TRBD1 or TRBD2 (5 bases each). The CDR3 loop spans 17 amino acids. In germline, CDR1 is LGHNA, CDR2 YSLEER. Trimming removed 0 bases at V and 2 bases at J, with 17 bases between. CDR3 in DNA: TGCGCCAGCAGCCAAGAGGGGGTCGCCGAGGGCGCCTACGAGCAGTACTTC. Its protein is CASSQEGVAEGAYEQYF.

This clone ranks as medium-sized. V gene TRBV5-1 combines with J gene TRBJ1-1; no clear D gene. The CDR3 extends over 13 amino acids. CDR1 and CDR2 from the germline V gene are SGHRS and YFSETQ. V was shortened by 1 base and J by 0 bases, with 4 bases between the two germline ends. The CDR3 sequence is CASSLTVNTEAFF. In DNA form, the CDR3 reads TGCGCCAGCAGCTTGACAGTGAACACTGAAGCTTTCTTT.

This clone occurred a few times. The J gene is TRBJ1-4, the V gene TRBV6-5; no reliable D call. V shed 2 bases and J shed 0 bases, with 7 bases lying between them. The CDR3 covers 15 residues. Germline V lookup: CDR1 MNHEY, CDR2 SVGAGI. DNA of the CDR3: TGTGCCAGCAGTTACGGGATTGCAACTAATGAAAAACTGTTTTTT. Amino acid sequence: CASSYGIATNEKLFF.

The CDR3 nucleotides read TGCGCCAGCAGCCACCGGGACGACAATGAGCAGTTCTTC. Protein: CASSHRDDNEQFF. The V call is TRBV4-1, the J call TRBJ2-1, with D possibly called TRBD1 or TRBD2 (5 bases each). The germline V gene encodes CDR1 MGHRA and CDR2 YSYEKL. V shed 3 bases and J shed 5 bases, with 8 bases lying between them. The CDR3 runs to 13 residues.

CDR3 bases: TGCGCCAGCAGCTTGGGTCACAACACTGAAGCTTTCTTT. This sequence encodes CASSLGHNTEAFF. The chain joins TRBV5-1 to TRBJ1-1; D uncertain. CDR3 length: 13 amino acids. CDR1 is SGHRS and CDR2 is YFSETQ in the germline V gene. Trimming cost V 0 bases and J 2 bases, with 5 bases left between them.

By sample share, this clone is medium-sized. This chain uses TRBV7-9 with TRBJ2-7; 11 nucleotides agree with TRBD2. CDR3 length: 16 amino acids. In germline, CDR1 is SEHNR, CDR2 FQNEAQ (reference sequence). Germline trimming cut 5 bases from V and 6 bases from J; bases unmatched to any gene: 12. As DNA, the CDR3 is TGTGCCAGCAGCCCCACTAGCGGGGGTGGGGCGCCCGAGCAGTACTTC. Its translation: CASSPTSGGGAPEQYF.

This clone was seen only once. The chain joins TRBV4-3 to TRBJ1-2; 8 positions match TRBD1. CDR1 and CDR2 from the germline V gene are LGHNA and YSLEER. CDR3 size: 14 residues. The V and J ends lost 4 bases and 2 bases, in that order; junction bases with no gene match: 3. The CDR3 nucleotides are TGCGCCAGCAGCCGAGGACAGGGCAACTATGGCTACACCTTC. It specifies CASSRGQGNYGYTF.

This clone was seen only a few times. The chain employs TRBV20-1 and TRBJ2-1; a weak D match, TRBD2 (6 bases). Trimming took off 5 bases at V and 6 bases at J, with 8 bases between the two ends. The CDR3 loop spans 11 amino acids. Germline loops: CDR1 DFQATT, CDR2 SNEGSKA (reference sequence). Here the CDR3 reads CSAWDFNEQFF. CDR3 in DNA: TGCAGTGCTTGGGACTTCAATGAGCAGTTCTTC.

The chain carries TRBV7-9 and TRBJ2-1, with TRBD2 as a possible D gene (6 bases). Trimming removed 5 bases at V and 6 bases at J, with 11 bases between. The CDR3 runs 13 residues. Germline CDR1 and CDR2: SEHNR and FQNEAQ (reference sequence). CDR3 residues: CASSRDFPNEQFF. The CDR3 DNA is TGTGCCAGCAGCCGGGACTTCCCCAATGAGCAGTTCTTC. The full variable domain, in which reference TRBV7-9 and TRBJ2-1 provide the parts outside the CDR3, is DTGVSQNPRHKITKRGQNVTFRCDPISEHNRLYWYRQTLGQGPEFLTYFQNEAQLEKSRLLSDRFSAERPKGSFSTLEIQRTEQGDSAMYLCASSRDFPNEQFFGPGTRLTVL.

The sample holds one count of this clone. The chain uses TRBV10-1 and TRBJ2-7, with TRBD1 matching 9 bases. The CDR3 is 18 residues long. V dropped 0 bases and J dropped 0; count of bases not matched to a gene: 9. The germline V gene has CDR1 WNHNN and CDR2 SYGVQD (reference sequence). CDR3 sequence: CASSESTGQGGLSYEQYF. CDR3 DNA sequence: TGCGCCAGCAGTGAGTCGACGGGACAGGGAGGACTCTCCTACGAGCAGTACTTC.

This chain joins TRBV29-1 and TRBJ1-1, with D unclear. The CDR3 extends over 12 amino acids. Germline loops: CDR1 SQVTM, CDR2 ANQGSEA. With 6 bases removed from V and 1 base from J, the gap between germline ends came to 9 bases. The CDR3 DNA sequence: TGCAGCGTGTATCAGGAGAACACTGAAGCTTTCTTT. Translation: CSVYQENTEAFF.

This clone showed up just a few times. The rearrangement joins TRBV7-9 to TRBJ1-2, with D uncertain. Trimming removed 5 bases at V and 4 bases at J, with 14 bases between. Looked up from germline, CDR1 is SEHNR and CDR2 is FQNEAQ (reference sequence). The CDR3 spans 14 residues. CDR3 DNA sequence: TGTGCCAGCAGCGCCACCCGGTCTGGCTATGGCTACACCTTC. It codes for CASSATRSGYGYTF.

The V call is TRBV2, the J call TRBJ2-7; TRBD1 or TRBD2 may be the D gene (5 bases each). The CDR3 covers 13 residues. The V end lost 6 bases, the J end lost 9 bases, and 18 bases lay between the germline ends. Per the germline V gene, CDR1 is SNHLY and CDR2 is FYNNEI. The DNA for the CDR3 is TGTGCCAGCAGCGAGGGGACGGTCCCCTGGCAGTACTTC. Translated: CASSEGTVPWQYF.